This T cell receptor (beta chain) emerged from a study of a mutant IDH1 vaccine in newly diagnosed glioma. Study-level points and caveats: Altogether, about 93% of patients exhibited vaccine-induced immune responses.

TCRdb's table, derived via immunoSEQ multiplex PCR, lists solely in-frame clones and lacks some. This table holds tens of thousands of clones, 80% found once. Time point given: week 11, during vaccination. In every dose of vaccine, 300 ug of mutant IDH1 20-mer peptide was given alongside topical imiquimod. Germline lookup yields CDR1 SGDLS and CDR2 YYNGEE. The V and J ends lost 0 bases and 6 bases respectively, with 13 bases between them. This CDR3 has 15 amino acids. As concerns this clone: What it binds is not known.

The chain combines TRBV9 with TRBJ2-1; D gene unclear. Sequences were derived from PBMCs, sampled from a glioma patient whose treatment included an IDH1 peptide vaccine. This receptor was identified in a man aged 50-59 years with glioma. For the CDR3, the DNA is TGTGCCAGCAGCGTAGGTTTAGCAACCCGCAATGAGCAGTTCTTC. Translation gives CASSVGLATRNEQFF.